Below, 29 T cell receptor beta chains from the same sample are listed, as sequenced in a study of CD8 T cells in Susac syndrome. Random hexamers were used to reverse transcribe an amount of about 0.5 to 1 ug RNA. TCRdb ran MiXCR on the immunoSEQ multiplex PCR reads and lists one entry per CDR3 protein. The top ten hold approximately 0.18% of the sample, which has about 140,000 distinct CDR3 sequences, 85% to 95% seen once. Sequenced: CD8+ T cells from PBMCs. The receptor source for this set is a human donor with Susac syndrome.

This chain joins TRBV3-1 and TRBJ2-2; TRBD2 matches at 10 bases. Germline CDR1 and CDR2: LGHDT and YNNKEL (reference sequence). The CDR3 has 15 amino acids. The trim removed 7 bases at V and 4 bases at J, leaving 6 bases unmatched. The CDR3 sequence: CASKTSGISTGELFF. DNA for the CDR3: TGTGCCAGCAAAACTAGCGGGATATCCACCGGGGAGCTGTTTTTT. Complete variable domain (other parts from reference TRBV3-1 and TRBJ2-2): DTAVSQTPKYLVTQMGNDKSIKCEQNLGHDTMYWYKQDSKKFLKIMFSYNNKELIINETVPNRFSPKSPDKAHLNLHINSLELGDSAVYFCASKTSGISTGELFFGEGSRLTVL.

The chain couples TRBV2 to TRBJ2-1, with D tentatively TRBD2 (6 bases). Germline V lookup: CDR1 SNHLY, CDR2 FYNNEI. The CDR3 runs to 15 residues. Trimming took 2 bases from V and 3 from J, leaving 11 bases between them. In nucleotides, the CDR3 is TGTGCCAGCAGTGAACTAGCGAGCAACTACAATGAGCAGTTCTTC. Its protein is CASSELASNYNEQFF.

The chain carries TRBV11-2 and TRBJ2-7; 9 bases line up with TRBD2. CDR1 and CDR2 from the germline V gene are SGHAT and FQNNGV. CDR3 size: 16 residues. The junction had 3 bases not matched to a gene; V was cut back by 0 bases and J by 0 bases. Written as DNA, the CDR3 is TGTGCCAGCAGCTTAGACGGACTAGCGACCTCCTACGAGCAGTACTTC. The encoded protein is CASSLDGLATSYEQYF.

The chain has TRBV29-1 and TRBJ1-1; D unclear. The germline V gene has CDR1 SQVTM and CDR2 ANQGSEA. The CDR3 runs 12 residues. Trimming cost V 1 base and J 6 bases, with 9 bases left between them. The CDR3 loop reads CSVEVWTAEAFF. In DNA form, the CDR3 reads TGCAGCGTTGAAGTCTGGACGGCTGAAGCTTTCTTT.

Concerning this clonotype: At one end, the junction sequence differs from germline, possibly due to a read error. This rearrangement joins TRBV7-7 to TRBJ2-2; TRBD1 is a possible D gene (5 bases). CDR3 length: 13 residues. The germline gives CDR1 SSHAT, CDR2 FNYEAQ (reference sequence). As DNA, the CDR3 is TGTGCTAGCAGCCCAGGGCCCACCGGGGAGCTGTTTTTT. Its translation is CASSPGPTGELFF.

This chain's CDR3 is CASSPENTGELFF. The DNA for the CDR3 is TGCGCCAGCAGCCCCGAGAACACCGGGGAGCTGTTTTTT. The chain joins TRBV4-1 to TRBJ2-2; D unresolved. Trimming removed 4 bases at V and 1 base at J, with 4 bases between. This CDR3 comprises 13 residues. CDR1 is MGHRA and CDR2 is YSYEKL in the germline V gene.

The chain employs TRBV27 and TRBJ2-7; 7 bases map to TRBD2. The CDR3 runs to 13 residues. After removal of 10 bases from V and 3 bases from J, the junction contained 9 bases not matched to a gene. From germline, CDR1 is MNHEY and CDR2 SMNVEV (reference sequence). The CDR3 loop reads CATQREGLYEQYF. The CDR3 DNA sequence: TGTGCCACACAAAGGGAGGGTCTCTACGAGCAGTACTTC.

The gene calls are TRBV30 and TRBJ2-7, with a weak D call TRBD1 (6 bases). The CDR3 totals 13 residues. Trimming removed 1 base at V and 3 bases at J, with 10 bases between. The V gene's germline CDR1 is GTSNPN and CDR2 SVGIG (reference sequence). The CDR3 region is CAWSGEGGYEQYF. CDR3 nucleotides: TGTGCCTGGAGTGGGGAAGGGGGCTACGAGCAGTACTTC.

J is TRBJ2-4 and V is TRBV30; TRBD2 matches 10 bases. There are 16 residues in the CDR3. The V gene end was trimmed by 0 bases and the J gene end by 5 bases; junction bases not matched to a gene: 7. The germline V gene has CDR1 GTSNPN and CDR2 SVGIG (reference sequence). The CDR3 DNA is TGTGCCTGGAGTGTCTCAGCGGGAGGGTTCGAAAACATTCAGTACTTC. Translated: CAWSVSAGGFENIQYF.

This chain uses TRBV20-1 with TRBJ1-2; no clear D. CDR3 length equals 13 residues. The V gene lost 2 bases and the J gene lost 2 bases, with 9 bases spanning the gap. CDR1 is DFQATT and CDR2 is SNEGSKA in the germline V gene (reference sequence). The DNA for the CDR3 is TGCAGTGCTAGACCAACACAAAACTATGGCTACACCTTC. This codes for CSARPTQNYGYTF.

The chain is built from TRBV27 and TRBJ1-2, with 8 positions matching TRBD1. CDR1 is MNHEY and CDR2 is SMNVEV in the germline V gene (reference sequence). With 3 bases clipped from V and 3 bases from J, the junction kept 3 bases outside the gene matches. The CDR3 has 14 residues. The chain's CDR3 is CASSLTGVDYGYTF. In nucleotides, the CDR3 is TGTGCCAGCAGTTTGACAGGGGTGGACTATGGCTACACCTTC.

Only one count was recorded for this clonotype. The chain links TRBV7-6 to TRBJ1-1; D is unresolved. Germline values: CDR1 SGHVS, CDR2 FNYEAQ. CDR3 length: 14 residues. Between the trimmed V and J ends, which lost 5 bases and 2 bases, there was a span of 12 bases. The CDR3 reads CASSISPDNTEAFF. The CDR3 DNA reads TGTGCCAGCAGCATTAGCCCCGATAACACTGAAGCTTTCTTT.

V gene TRBV28 combines with J gene TRBJ2-6; D is tentatively TRBD1 or TRBD2 (5 bases each). This CDR3 contains 14 residues. V was cut by 7 bases and J by 4 bases, with 11 bases left in between. The germline V gene encodes CDR1 MDHEN and CDR2 SYDVKM. CDR3 loop: CASITGTGANVLTF. In nucleotides, the CDR3 is TGTGCCAGCATTACCGGGACCGGGGCCAACGTCCTGACTTTC.

This chain joins TRBV7-8 and TRBJ2-1; perhaps TRBD2 as D (5 bases). Germline V gives CDR1 SGHVS, CDR2 FQNEAQ. Trimming removed 4 bases at V and 6 bases at J, with 16 bases between. The CDR3 is made up of 15 amino acids. The CDR3 spells CASSYRRGLGNEQFF. The CDR3, as DNA: TGTGCCAGCAGCTATAGGCGCGGACTTGGCAATGAGCAGTTCTTC.

V gene TRBV29-1 combines with J gene TRBJ2-7; a weak D match, TRBD1 (5 bases). CDR1 SQVTM and CDR2 ANQGSEA come from the germline V gene. The V gene lost 5 bases and the J gene lost 4 bases, with 18 bases spanning the gap. This CDR3 contains 14 residues. CDR3 DNA: TGCAGCGTTAAGGGGAAGGCTGCCGGTTACGAGCAGTACTTC. Translating it yields CSVKGKAAGYEQYF.

This chain joins TRBV2 and TRBJ1-2, with a possible D match to TRBD1 (5 bases). Germline CDR1 reads SNHLY; CDR2 reads FYNNEI. The CDR3 totals 17 residues. Trimming left V 4 bases short and J 6 bases short, with 24 bases between. The CDR3 reads CASSAWGDPVSADGYTF. The CDR3 DNA is TGTGCCAGCAGTGCCTGGGGGGACCCCGTTTCGGCGGATGGCTACACCTTC.

The chain recombines TRBV5-6 with TRBJ2-7; tentatively, D is TRBD1 (5 bases). The V gene's germline CDR1 is SGHDT and CDR2 YYEEEE. Deletions cut 3 bases from V and 4 bases from J, with 17 bases between. The CDR3 runs 15 residues. The CDR3 spells CASSYDGQGDYEQYF. The CDR3, as DNA: TGTGCCAGCAGCTATGACGGGCAAGGGGATTACGAGCAGTACTTC.

The V call is TRBV4-2, the J call TRBJ1-2; possible D gene TRBD1, 6 bases. Germline V lookup: CDR1 LGHNA, CDR2 YNFKEQ. V lost 1 base and J 7 bases, leaving 10 bases between the germline ends. The CDR3 loop spans 13 amino acids. Here the CDR3 reads CASSQGGRSGYTF. CDR3 coding DNA: TGTGCCAGCAGCCAAGGGGGGCGGAGTGGCTACACCTTC.

In DNA form, the CDR3 reads TGCGCCAGCAGCGGTGGGACTAGCGGGCCAGACTACGAGCAGTACTTC. The encoded protein is CASSGGTSGPDYEQYF. The rearrangement uses TRBV5-1 and TRBJ2-7, with 12 positions matching TRBD2. V dropped 4 bases and J dropped 3; count of bases not matched to a gene: 8. Germline V lookup: CDR1 SGHRS, CDR2 YFSETQ. This CDR3 region has 16 residues.

The rearrangement uses TRBV5-6 and TRBJ2-3; the match to TRBD2 covers 8 bases. The CDR3 runs 16 residues. J gave up 2 bases and V 4 bases, and 9 bases lay outside the gene matches. Germline lookup yields CDR1 SGHDT and CDR2 YYEEEE. In nucleotides, the CDR3 is TGTGCCAGCAGCGGATTAGGACTAGCTTCCACAGATACGCAGTATTTT. Amino acid sequence: CASSGLGLASTDTQYF.

CDR3 residues: CASSTRDSVAGTEAFF. CDR3 in DNA: TGTGCCAGCAGTACCCGGGACAGCGTAGCCGGCACTGAAGCTTTCTTT. V is TRBV28 and J is TRBJ1-1, with 7 bases identical to TRBD1. The CDR3 runs 16 residues. Germline-derived CDR1 and CDR2 are MDHEN and SYDVKM. The V and J ends lost 5 bases and 4 bases, in that order; junction bases with no gene match: 13.

The chain joins TRBV7-9 to TRBJ1-2, with 9 bases lining up with TRBD1. The germline V gene has CDR1 SEHNR and CDR2 FQNEAQ (reference sequence). The length of the CDR3 is 14 residues. Trimming cost V 6 bases and J 6 bases; bases outside gene matches: 8. The CDR3 bases are TGTGCCAGCAGACCCGGGACAGGGTCCGATGGCTACACCTTC. Its protein product is CASRPGTGSDGYTF.

V gene TRBV29-1 combines with J gene TRBJ2-7, with TRBD2 matching over 8 bases. This CDR3 has 11 residues. Germline-derived CDR1 and CDR2 are SQVTM and ANQGSEA. J lost 6 bases, V lost 4 bases, and 2 bases had no gene match. The CDR3 region has the DNA TGCAGCGTTGCGGGAGGGGGCGAGCAGTACTTC. Its protein is CSVAGGGEQYF.

The chain combines TRBV7-8 with TRBJ1-1; D gene uncertain. Trimming removed 3 bases from V and 4 bases from J, with 9 bases in between. The V gene's germline CDR1 is SGHVS and CDR2 FQNEAQ. The CDR3 covers 13 residues. Written as DNA, the CDR3 is TGTGCCAGCAGCTTCCCGGATGGCACTGAAGCTTTCTTT. The encoded protein is CASSFPDGTEAFF. The full variable domain, with the rest looked up from reference TRBV7-8 and TRBJ1-1, is GAGVSQSPRYKVAKRGQDVALRCDPISGHVSLFWYQQALGQGPEFLTYFQNEAQLDKSGLPSDRFFAERPEGSVSTLKIQRTQQEDSAVYLCASSFPDGTEAFFGQGTRLTVV.

The chain recombines TRBV5-1 with TRBJ2-7, with a possible D match to TRBD2 (6 bases). This CDR3 spans 14 amino acids. Germline V gene sequence: CDR1 SGHRS, CDR2 YFSETQ. V lost 4 bases and J 5 bases, leaving 16 bases between the germline ends. The CDR3 loop is CASSGGDDLDEQYF. The CDR3 DNA reads TGCGCCAGCAGCGGAGGGGACGATCTGGACGAGCAGTACTTC. The complete variable domain, with remaining parts taken from reference TRBV5-1 and TRBJ2-7, reads KAGVTQTPRYLIKTRGQQVTLSCSPISGHRSVSWYQQTPGQGLQFLFEYFSETQRNKGNFPGRFSGRQFSNSRSEMNVSTLELGDSALYLCASSGGDDLDEQYFGPGTRLTVT.

The chain employs TRBV4-2 and TRBJ2-1, with TRBD2 identical over 12 bases. The CDR3 has 23 residues. The V gene's germline CDR1 is LGHNA and CDR2 YNFKEQ. Trimming took 8 bases from V and 6 from J; bases not matched to a gene: 32. Written as DNA, the CDR3 is TGTGCCAGCCTAAATACGGGACTTGAGGGGACTAGCGGGCAAACCTCCTCGCGCAATGAGCAGTTCTTC. Protein sequence: CASLNTGLEGTSGQTSSRNEQFF.

The chain recombines TRBV20-1 with TRBJ2-7; 10 positions agree with TRBD1. The CDR3 loop spans 13 amino acids. Per germline, CDR1 DFQATT and CDR2 SNEGSKA (reference sequence). V was clipped by 1 base and J by 3 bases; unmatched bases: 0. The CDR3 here is CSARGTGGYEQYF. The CDR3 bases are TGCAGTGCTAGAGGGACAGGGGGCTACGAGCAGTACTTC.

The chain joins TRBV11-3 to TRBJ2-1; D possibly matches TRBD1 or TRBD2 (6 bases each). With the DNA end fitting TRBJ2-7 better, the J assignment may be wrong. Germline loops: CDR1 SGHNT, CDR2 YENEEA. The CDR3 covers 13 residues. Written as DNA, the CDR3 is TGTGCCAGCAGCCCGCGGGACACCTACGAGCAGTACTTC. Amino acid sequence: CASSPRDTYEQYF.

The chain uses TRBV5-6 and TRBJ1-2, with D uncertain. The CDR3 consists of 14 residues. V was trimmed by 0 bases and J by 1 base, leaving 7 bases between them. CDR1 is SGHDT, CDR2 YYEEEE, per germline. CDR3 loop: CASSLGSFNYGYTF. For the CDR3, the DNA is TGTGCCAGCAGCTTGGGGTCCTTTAACTATGGCTACACCTTC.